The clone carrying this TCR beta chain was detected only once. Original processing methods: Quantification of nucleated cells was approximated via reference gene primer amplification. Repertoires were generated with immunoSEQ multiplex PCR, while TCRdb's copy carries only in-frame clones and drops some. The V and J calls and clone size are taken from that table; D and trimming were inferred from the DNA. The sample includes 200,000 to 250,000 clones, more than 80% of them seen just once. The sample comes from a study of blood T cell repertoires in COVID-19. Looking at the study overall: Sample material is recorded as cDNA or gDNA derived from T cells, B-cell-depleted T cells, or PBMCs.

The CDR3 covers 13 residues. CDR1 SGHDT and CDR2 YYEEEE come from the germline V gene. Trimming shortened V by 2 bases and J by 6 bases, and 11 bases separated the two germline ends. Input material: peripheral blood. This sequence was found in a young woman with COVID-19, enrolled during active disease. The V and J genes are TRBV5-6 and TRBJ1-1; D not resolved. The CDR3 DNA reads TGTGCCAGCAGCTTTCGGGAGGGCGCTGAAGCTTTCTTT. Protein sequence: CASSFREGAEAFF.